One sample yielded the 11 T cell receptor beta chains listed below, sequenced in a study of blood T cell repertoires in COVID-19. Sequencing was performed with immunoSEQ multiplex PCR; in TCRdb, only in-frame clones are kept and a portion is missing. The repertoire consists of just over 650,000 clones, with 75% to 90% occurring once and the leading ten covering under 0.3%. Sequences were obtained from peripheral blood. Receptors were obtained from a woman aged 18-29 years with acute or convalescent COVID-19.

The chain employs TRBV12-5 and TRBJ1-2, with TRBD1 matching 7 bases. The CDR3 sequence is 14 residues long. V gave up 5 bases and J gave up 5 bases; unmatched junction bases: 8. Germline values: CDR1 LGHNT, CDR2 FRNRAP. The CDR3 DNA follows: TGTGCTAGTGGTCTCCCCGGGACAGAATATGGCTACACCTTC. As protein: CASGLPGTEYGYTF.

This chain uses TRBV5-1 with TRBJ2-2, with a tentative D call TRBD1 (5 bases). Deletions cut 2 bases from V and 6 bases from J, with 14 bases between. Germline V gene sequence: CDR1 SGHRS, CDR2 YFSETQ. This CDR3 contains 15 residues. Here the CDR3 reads CASSFPTQGPGELFF. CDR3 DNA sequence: TGCGCCAGCAGCTTTCCGACTCAGGGCCCCGGGGAGCTGTTTTTT.

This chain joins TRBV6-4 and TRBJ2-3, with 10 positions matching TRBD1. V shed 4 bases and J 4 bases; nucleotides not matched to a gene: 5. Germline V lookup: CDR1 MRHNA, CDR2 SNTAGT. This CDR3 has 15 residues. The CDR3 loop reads CASSGGTGAADTQYF. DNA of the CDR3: TGTGCCAGCAGTGGAGGGACAGGGGCGGCAGATACGCAGTATTTT.

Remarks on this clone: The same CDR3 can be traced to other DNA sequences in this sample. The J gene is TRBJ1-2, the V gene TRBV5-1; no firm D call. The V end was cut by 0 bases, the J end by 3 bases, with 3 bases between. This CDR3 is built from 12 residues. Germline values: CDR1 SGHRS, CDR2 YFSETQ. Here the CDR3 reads CASSLGDYGYTF. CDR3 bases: TGCGCCAGCAGCTTGGGAGACTATGGCTACACCTTC.

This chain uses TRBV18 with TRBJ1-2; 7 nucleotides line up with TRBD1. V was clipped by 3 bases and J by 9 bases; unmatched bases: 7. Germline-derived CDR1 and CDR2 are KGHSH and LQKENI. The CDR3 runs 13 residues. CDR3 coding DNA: TGTGCCAGCTCACCCGGACAGGAGTCAAGCTACACCTTC. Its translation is CASSPGQESSYTF.

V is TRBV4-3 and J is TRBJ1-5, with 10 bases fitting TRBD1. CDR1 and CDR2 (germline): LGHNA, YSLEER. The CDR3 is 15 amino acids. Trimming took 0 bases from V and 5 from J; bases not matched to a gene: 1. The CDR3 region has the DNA TGCGCCAGCAGCCAAGAAGGGACAGGGGATCAGCCCCAGCATTTT. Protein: CASSQEGTGDQPQHF.

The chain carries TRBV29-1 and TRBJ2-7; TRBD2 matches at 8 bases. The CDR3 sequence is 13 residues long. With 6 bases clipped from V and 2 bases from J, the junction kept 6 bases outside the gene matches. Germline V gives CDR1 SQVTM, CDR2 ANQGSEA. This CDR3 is CSVTGGATYEQYF. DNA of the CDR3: TGCAGCGTCACCGGGGGGGCTACCTACGAGCAGTACTTC.

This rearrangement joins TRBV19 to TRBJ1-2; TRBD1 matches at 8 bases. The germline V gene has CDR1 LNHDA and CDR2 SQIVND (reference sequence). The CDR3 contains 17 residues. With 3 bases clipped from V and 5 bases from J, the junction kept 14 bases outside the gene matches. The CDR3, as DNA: TGTGCCAGTAGTATTCGGGACAGGTTGGGTTTTTGGTATGGCTACACCTTC. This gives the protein CASSIRDRLGFWYGYTF.

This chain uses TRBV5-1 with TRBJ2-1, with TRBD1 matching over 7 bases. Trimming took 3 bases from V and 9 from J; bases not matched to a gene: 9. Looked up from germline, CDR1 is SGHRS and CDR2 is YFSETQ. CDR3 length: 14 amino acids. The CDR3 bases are TGCGCCAGCAGCTCTATCGACAGGGCTACTGAGCAGTTCTTC. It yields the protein CASSSIDRATEQFF.

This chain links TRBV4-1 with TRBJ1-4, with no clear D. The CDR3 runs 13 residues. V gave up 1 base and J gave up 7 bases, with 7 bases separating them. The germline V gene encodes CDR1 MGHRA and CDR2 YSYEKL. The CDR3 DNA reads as TGCGCCAGCAGCCAAGTTGTGGCTGAAAAACTGTTTTTT. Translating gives CASSQVVAEKLFF.

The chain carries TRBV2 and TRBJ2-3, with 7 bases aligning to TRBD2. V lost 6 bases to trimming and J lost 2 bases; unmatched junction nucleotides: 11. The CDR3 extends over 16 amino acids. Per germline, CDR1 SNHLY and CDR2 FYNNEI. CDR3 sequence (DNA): TGTGCCAGCAGCGAGACTAGCCCACGGATCACAGATACGCAGTATTTT. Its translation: CASSETSPRITDTQYF.